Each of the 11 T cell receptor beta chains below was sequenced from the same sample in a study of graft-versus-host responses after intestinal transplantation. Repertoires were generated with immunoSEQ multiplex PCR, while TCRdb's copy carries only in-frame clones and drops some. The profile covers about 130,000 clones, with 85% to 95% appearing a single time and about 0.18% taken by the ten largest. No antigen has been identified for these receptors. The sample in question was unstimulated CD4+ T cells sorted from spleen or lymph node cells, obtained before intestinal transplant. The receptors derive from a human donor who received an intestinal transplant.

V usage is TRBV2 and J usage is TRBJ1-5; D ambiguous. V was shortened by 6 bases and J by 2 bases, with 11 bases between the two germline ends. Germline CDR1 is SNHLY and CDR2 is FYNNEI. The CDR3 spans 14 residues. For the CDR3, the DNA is TGTGCCAGCAGCTTCATTACGGGCAATCAGCCCCAGCATTTT. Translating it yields CASSFITGNQPQHF. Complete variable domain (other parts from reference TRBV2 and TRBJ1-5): EPEVTQTPSHQVTQMGQEVILRCVPISNHLYFYWYRQILGQKVEFLVSFYNNEISEKSEIFDDQFSVERPDGSNFTLKIRSTKLEDSAMYFCASSFITGNQPQHFGDGTRLSIL.

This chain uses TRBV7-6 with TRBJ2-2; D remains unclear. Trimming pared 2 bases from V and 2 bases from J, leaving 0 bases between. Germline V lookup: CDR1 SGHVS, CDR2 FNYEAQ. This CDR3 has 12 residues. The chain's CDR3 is CASSLNTGELFF. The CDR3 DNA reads TGTGCCAGCAGCTTAAACACCGGGGAGCTGTTTTTT.

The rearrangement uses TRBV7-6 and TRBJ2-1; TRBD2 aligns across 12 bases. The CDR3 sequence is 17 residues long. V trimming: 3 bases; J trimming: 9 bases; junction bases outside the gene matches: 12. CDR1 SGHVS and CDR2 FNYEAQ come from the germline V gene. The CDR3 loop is CASSFPASGRASSEQFF. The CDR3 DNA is TGTGCCAGCAGCTTTCCCGCTAGCGGGAGGGCCAGTAGTGAGCAGTTCTTC.

In DNA, the CDR3 is TGTGCCAGCAGCTTGGGGGGACTAGCGGGAGGCCCCTACCAAGAGACCCAGTACTTC. Translated, it gives CASSLGGLAGGPYQETQYF. The chain is built from TRBV5-4 and TRBJ2-5, with TRBD2 matching 15 bases. Germline CDR1 reads SGHNT; CDR2 reads YYREEE (reference sequence). CDR3 size: 19 residues. The ends lost 0 bases at V and 0 bases at J; junction bases unmatched: 6.

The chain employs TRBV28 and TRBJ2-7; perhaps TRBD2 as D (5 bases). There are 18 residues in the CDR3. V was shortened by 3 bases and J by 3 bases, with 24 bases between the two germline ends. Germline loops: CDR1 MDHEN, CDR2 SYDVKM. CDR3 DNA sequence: TGTGCCAGCAGTTTGAGGACCCCTGGCCCGGGGATGCTCTACGAGCAGTACTTC. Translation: CASSLRTPGPGMLYEQYF.

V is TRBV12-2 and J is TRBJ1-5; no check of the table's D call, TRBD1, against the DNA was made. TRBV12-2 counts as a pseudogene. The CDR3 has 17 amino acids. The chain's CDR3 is CASRLAIWTVTDQPQHF. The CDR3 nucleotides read TGTGCAAGTCGCTTAGCTATTTGGACAGTGACCGATCAGCCCCAGCATTTT.

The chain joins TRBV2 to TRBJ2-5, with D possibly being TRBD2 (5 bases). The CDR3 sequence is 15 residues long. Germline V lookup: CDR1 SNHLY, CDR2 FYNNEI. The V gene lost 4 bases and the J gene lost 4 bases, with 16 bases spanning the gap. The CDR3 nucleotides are TGTGCCAGCAGTGCGACGGGAAGGGTTAGAGAGACCCAGTACTTC. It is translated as CASSATGRVRETQYF.

The CDR3 bases are TGTGCCAGTAGTCTAGGACAGGGGCTACAAGAGACCCAGTACTTC. It yields the protein CASSLGQGLQETQYF. V gene TRBV19 combines with J gene TRBJ2-5; 9 bases line up with TRBD1. Germline CDR1 reads LNHDA; CDR2 reads SQIVND (reference sequence). Trimming at V came to 5 bases and at J to 2 bases, leaving 6 bases not matched to a gene. The length of the CDR3 is 15 residues.

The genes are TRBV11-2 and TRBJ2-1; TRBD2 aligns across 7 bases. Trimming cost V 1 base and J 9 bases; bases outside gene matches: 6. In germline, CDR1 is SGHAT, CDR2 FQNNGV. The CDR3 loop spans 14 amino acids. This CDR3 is CASSLVGGGVEQFF. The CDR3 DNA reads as TGTGCCAGCAGCTTAGTAGGTGGGGGGGTTGAGCAGTTCTTC.

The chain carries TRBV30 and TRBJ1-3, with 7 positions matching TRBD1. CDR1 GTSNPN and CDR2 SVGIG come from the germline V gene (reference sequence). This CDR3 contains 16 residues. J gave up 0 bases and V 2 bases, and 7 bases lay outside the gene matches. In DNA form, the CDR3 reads TGTGCCTGGAGTCTCCCAGGGGGGCTCTCTGGAAACACCATATATTTT. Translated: CAWSLPGGLSGNTIYF.

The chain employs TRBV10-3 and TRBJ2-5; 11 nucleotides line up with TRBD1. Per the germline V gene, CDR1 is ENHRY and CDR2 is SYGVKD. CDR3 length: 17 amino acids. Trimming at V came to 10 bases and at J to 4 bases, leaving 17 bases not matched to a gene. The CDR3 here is CATHNAFGTGGLETQYF. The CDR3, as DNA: TGTGCCACCCACAACGCCTTCGGGACAGGGGGGTTAGAGACCCAGTACTTC.